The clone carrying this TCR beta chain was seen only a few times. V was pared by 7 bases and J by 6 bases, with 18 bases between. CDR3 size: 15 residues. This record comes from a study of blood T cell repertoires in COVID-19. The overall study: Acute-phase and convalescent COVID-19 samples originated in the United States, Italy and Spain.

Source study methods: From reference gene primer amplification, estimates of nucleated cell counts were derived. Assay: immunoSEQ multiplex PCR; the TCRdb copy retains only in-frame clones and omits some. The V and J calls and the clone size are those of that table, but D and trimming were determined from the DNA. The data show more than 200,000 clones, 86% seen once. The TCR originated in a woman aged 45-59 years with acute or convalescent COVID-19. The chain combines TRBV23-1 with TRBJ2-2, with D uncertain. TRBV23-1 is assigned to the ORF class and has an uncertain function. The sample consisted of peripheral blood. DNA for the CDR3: TGCGCCAGCACCAGACCATCCCAGGCCGCCGGGGAGCTGTTTTTT. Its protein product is CASTRPSQAAGELFF.